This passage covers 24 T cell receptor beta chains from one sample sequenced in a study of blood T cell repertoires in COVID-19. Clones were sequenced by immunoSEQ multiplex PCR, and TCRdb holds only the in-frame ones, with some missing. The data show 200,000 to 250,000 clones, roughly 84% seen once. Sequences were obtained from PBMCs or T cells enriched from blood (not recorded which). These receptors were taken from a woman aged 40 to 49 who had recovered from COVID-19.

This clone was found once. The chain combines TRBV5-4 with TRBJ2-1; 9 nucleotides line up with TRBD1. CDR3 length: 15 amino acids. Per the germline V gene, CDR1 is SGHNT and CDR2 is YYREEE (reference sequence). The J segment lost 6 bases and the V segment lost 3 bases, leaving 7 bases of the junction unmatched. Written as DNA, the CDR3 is TGTGCCAGCAGCTACCGGACAGGGGAAGGCAATGAGCAGTTCTTC. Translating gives CASSYRTGEGNEQFF.

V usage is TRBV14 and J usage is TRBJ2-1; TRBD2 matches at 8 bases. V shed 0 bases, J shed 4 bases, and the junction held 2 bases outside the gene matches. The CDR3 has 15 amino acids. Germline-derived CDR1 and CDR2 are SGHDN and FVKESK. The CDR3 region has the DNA TGTGCCAGCAGCCAAGAGCGGGAGGTATACAATGAGCAGTTCTTC. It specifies CASSQEREVYNEQFF.

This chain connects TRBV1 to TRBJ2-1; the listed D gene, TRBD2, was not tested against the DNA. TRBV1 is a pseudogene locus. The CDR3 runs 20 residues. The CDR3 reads CTSSQLSRTSREGLRNEQFF. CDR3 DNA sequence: TGCACCAGCAGCCAATTGTCCCGGACTAGCCGGGAAGGGCTGCGGAATGAGCAGTTCTTC.

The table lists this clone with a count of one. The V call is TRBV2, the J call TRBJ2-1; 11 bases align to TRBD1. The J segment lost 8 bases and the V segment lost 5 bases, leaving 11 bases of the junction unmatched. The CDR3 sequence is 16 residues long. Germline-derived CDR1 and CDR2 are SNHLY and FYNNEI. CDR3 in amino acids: CASSYSRDRGDDEQFF. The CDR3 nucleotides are TGTGCCAGCAGTTACAGCCGGGACAGGGGGGACGATGAGCAGTTCTTC.

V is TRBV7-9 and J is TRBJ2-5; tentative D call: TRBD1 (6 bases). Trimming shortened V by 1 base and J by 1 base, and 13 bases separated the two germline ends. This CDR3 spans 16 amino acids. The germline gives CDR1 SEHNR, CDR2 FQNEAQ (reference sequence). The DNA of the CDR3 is TGTGCCAGCAGCTTAGGGGGGCAGGCGTTCCAAGAGACCCAGTACTTC. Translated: CASSLGGQAFQETQYF. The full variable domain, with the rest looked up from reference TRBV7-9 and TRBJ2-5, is DTGVSQNPRHKITKRGQNVTFRCDPISEHNRLYWYRQTLGQGPEFLTYFQNEAQLEKSRLLSDRFSAERPKGSFSTLEIQRTEQGDSAMYLCASSLGGQAFQETQYFGPGTRLLVL.

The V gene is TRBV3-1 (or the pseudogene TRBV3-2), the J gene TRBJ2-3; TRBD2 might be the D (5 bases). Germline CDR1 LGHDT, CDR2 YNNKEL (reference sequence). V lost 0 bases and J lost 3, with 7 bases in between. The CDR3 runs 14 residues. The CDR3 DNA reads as TGTGCCAGCAGCCAAGAACTAGTGACAGATACGCAGTATTTT. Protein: CASSQELVTDTQYF.

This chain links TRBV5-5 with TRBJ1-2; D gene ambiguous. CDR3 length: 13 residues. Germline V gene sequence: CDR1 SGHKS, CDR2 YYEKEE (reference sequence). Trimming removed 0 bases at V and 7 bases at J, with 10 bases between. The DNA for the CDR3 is TGTGCCAGCAGCTTGGGGCGGGGTATTGGCTACACCTTC. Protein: CASSLGRGIGYTF. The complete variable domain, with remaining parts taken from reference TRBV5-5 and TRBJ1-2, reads DAGVTQSPTHLIKTRGQQVTLRCSPISGHKSVSWYQQVLGQGPQFIFQYYEKEERGRGNFPDRFSARQFPNYSSELNVNALLLGDSALYLCASSLGRGIGYTFGSGTRLTVV.

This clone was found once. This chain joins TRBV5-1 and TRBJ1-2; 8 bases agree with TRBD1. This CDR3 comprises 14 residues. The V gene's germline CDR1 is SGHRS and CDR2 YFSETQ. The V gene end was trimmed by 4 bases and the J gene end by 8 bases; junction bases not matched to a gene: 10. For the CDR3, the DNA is TGCGCCAGCAGCCAAAAAGGACAGGGAGGGGGCTACACCTTC. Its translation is CASSQKGQGGGYTF.

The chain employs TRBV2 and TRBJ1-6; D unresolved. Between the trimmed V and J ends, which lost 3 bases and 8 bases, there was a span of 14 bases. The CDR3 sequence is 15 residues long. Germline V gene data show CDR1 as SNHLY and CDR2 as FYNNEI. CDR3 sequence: CASSEILTADSPLHF. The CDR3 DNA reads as TGTGCCAGCAGTGAGATCCTTACGGCGGATTCACCCCTCCACTTT.

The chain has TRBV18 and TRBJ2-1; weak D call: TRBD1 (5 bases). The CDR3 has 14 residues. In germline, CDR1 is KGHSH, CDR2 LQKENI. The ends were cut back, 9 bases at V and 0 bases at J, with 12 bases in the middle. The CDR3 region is CASFPGNSYNEQFF. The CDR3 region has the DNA TGTGCCAGTTTCCCAGGGAACTCCTACAATGAGCAGTTCTTC.

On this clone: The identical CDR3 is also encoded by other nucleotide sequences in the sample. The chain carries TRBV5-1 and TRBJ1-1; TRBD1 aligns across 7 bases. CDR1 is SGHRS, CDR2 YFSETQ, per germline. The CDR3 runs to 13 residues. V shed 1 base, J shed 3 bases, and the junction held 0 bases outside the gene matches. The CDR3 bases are TGCGCCAGCAGCTTGCAGGGGGACACTGAAGCTTTCTTT. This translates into CASSLQGDTEAFF. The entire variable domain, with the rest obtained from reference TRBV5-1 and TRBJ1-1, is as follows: KAGVTQTPRYLIKTRGQQVTLSCSPISGHRSVSWYQQTPGQGLQFLFEYFSETQRNKGNFPGRFSGRQFSNSRSEMNVSTLELGDSALYLCASSLQGDTEAFFGQGTRLTVV.

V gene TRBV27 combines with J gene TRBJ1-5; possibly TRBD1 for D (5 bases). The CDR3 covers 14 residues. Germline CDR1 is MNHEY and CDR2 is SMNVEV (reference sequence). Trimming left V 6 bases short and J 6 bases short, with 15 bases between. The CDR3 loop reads CASSPGGSPQPQHF. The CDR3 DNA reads TGTGCCAGCAGCCCCGGGGGGTCGCCTCAGCCCCAGCATTTT.

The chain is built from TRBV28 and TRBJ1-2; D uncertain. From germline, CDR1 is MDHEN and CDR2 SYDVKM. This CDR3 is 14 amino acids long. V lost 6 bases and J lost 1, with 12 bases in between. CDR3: CASSQGGLNYGYTF. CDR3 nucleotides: TGTGCCAGCAGCCAAGGAGGGCTTAACTATGGCTACACCTTC.

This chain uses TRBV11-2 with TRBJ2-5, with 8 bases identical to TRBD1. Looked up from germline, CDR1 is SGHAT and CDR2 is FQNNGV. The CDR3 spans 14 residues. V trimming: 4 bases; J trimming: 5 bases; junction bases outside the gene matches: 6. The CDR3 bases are TGTGCCAGCAGCTCTTACAGGGGGAGGGAGACCCAGTACTTC. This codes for CASSSYRGRETQYF.

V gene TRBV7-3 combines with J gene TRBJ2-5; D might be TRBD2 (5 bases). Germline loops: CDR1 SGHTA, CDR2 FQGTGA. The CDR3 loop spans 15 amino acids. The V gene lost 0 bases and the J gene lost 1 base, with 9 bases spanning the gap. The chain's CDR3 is CASSLTGRFQETQYF. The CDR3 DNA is TGTGCCAGCAGCTTAACGGGGAGATTCCAAGAGACCCAGTACTTC.

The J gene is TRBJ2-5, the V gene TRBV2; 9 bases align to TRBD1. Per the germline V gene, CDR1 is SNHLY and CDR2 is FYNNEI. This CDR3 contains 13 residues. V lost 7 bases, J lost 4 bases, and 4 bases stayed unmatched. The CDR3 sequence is CASISTGGETQYF. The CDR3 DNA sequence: TGTGCCAGCATCTCGACAGGGGGAGAGACCCAGTACTTC.

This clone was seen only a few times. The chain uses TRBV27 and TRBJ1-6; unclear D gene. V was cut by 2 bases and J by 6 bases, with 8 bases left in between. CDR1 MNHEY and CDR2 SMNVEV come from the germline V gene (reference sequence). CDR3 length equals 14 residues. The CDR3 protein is CASSLTGFNSPLHF. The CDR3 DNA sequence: TGTGCCAGCAGTTTAACGGGATTTAATTCACCCCTCCACTTT.

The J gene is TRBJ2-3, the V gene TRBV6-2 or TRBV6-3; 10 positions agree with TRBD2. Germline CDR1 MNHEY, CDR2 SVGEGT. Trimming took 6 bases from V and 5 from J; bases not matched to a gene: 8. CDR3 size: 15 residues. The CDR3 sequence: CASSELAGAIDTQYF. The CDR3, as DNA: TGTGCCAGCAGCGAGCTAGCGGGAGCGATAGATACGCAGTATTTT.

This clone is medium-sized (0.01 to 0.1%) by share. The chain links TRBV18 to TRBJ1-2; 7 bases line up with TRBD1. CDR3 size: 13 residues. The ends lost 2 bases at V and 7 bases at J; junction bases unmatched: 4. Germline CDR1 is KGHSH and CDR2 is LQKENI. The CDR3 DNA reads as TGTGCCAGCTCACCAGACAGGGTCTCTGGCTACACCTTC. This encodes CASSPDRVSGYTF.

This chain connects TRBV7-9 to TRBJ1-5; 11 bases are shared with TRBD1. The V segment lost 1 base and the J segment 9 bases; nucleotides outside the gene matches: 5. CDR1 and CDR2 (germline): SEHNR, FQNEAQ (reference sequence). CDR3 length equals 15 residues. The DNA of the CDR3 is TGTGCCAGCAGCTTAGACGGACAGGGGGCCCGGCCCCAGCATTTT. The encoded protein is CASSLDGQGARPQHF.

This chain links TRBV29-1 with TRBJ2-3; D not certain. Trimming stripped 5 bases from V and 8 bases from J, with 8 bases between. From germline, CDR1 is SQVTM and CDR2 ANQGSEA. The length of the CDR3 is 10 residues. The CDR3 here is CSVFQATQYF. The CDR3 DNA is TGCAGCGTTTTCCAGGCTACGCAGTATTTT.

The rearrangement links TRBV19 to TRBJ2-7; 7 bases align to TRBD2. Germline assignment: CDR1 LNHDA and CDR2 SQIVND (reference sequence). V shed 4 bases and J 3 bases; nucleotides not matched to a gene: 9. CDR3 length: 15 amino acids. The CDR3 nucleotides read TGTGCCAGTAGTACCGCCGGGGCGGGGGTCTACGAGCAGTACTTC. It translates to CASSTAGAGVYEQYF.

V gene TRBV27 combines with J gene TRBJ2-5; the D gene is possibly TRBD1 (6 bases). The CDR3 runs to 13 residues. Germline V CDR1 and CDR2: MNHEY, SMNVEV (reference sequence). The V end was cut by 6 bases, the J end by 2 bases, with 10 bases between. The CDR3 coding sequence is TGTGCCAGCAGCTGGGGGCAACAAGAGACCCAGTACTTC. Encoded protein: CASSWGQQETQYF.

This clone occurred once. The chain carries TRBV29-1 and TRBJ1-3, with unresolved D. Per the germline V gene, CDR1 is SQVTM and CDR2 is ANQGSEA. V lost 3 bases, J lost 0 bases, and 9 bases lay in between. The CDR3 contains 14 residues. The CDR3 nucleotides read TGCAGCGTTGAGGACTGGCTCTCTGGAAACACCATATATTTT. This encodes CSVEDWLSGNTIYF.